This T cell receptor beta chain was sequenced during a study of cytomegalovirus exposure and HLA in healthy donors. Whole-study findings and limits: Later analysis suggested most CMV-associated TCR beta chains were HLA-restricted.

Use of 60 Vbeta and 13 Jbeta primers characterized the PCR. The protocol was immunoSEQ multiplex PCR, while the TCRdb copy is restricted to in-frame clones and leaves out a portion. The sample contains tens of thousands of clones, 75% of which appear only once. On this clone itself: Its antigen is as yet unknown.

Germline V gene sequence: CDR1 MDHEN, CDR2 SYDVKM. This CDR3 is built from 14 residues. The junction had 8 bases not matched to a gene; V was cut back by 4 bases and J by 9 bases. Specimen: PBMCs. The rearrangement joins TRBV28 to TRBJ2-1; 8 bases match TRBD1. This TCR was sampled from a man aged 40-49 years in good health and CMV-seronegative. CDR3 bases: TGTGCCAGCAGTTGGGCAGGGGGCCTCAGTGAGCAGTTCTTC. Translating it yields CASSWAGGLSEQFF.